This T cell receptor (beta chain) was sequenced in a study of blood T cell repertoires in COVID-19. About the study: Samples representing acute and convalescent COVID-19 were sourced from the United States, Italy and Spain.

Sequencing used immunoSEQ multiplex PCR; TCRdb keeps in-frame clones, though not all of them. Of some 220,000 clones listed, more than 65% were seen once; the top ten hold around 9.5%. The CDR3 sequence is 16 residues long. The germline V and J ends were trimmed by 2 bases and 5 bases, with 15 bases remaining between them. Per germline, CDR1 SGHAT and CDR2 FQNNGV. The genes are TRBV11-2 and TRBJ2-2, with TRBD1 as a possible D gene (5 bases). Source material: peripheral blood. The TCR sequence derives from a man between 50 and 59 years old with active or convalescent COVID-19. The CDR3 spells CASSLFPGRGTGELFF. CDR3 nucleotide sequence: TGTGCCAGCAGCTTATTCCCAGGGCGTGGGACCGGGGAGCTGTTTTTT.